This TCR beta chain was recorded in a study of blood T cells in healthy people across ages. Findings of the study overall: Any changes in expanded clonotypes were possibly confounded, as donor CMV status remained unknown.

The CDR3 consists of 16 residues. Trimming took 0 bases from V and 6 from J; bases not matched to a gene: 7. Germline V gene sequence: CDR1 MNHEY, CDR2 SVGAGI. Primed by a sample-barcoded 5' primer and a J-beta primer mix, a second PCR proceeded for about 6 to 11 cycles. TCRdb re-called the 5' RACE reads through MiXCR, storing one row per CDR3 protein. The sample yields hundreds of thousands of distinct CDR3 sequences, approximately 30% seen once. Turning to this clonotype: What it recognizes is unknown.

Peripheral blood, 9.5 to 10 milliliters per donor, was collected. This sequence was found in a woman aged 80 or over in good health. Sequenced sample: blood. This chain uses TRBV6-5 with TRBJ2-2; 7 bases agree with TRBD1. The CDR3, as DNA: TGTGCCAGCAGTTACTCCGGGACAGCCCGGCCCGGGGAGCTGTTTTTT. It translates to CASSYSGTARPGELFF.